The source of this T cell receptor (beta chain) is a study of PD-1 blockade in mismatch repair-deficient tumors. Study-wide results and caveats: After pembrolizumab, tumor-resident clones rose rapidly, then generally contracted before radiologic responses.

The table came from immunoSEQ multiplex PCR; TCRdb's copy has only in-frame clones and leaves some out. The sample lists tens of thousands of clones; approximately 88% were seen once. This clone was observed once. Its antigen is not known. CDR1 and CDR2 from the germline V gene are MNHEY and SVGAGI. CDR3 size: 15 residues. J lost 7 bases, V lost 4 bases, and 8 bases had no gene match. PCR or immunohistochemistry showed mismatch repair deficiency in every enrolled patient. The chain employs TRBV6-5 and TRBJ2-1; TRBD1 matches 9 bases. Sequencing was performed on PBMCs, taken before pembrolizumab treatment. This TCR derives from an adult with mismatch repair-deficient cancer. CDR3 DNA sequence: TGTGCCAGCAGTTTCCGGGACAGGGTAGTTAATGAGCAGTTCTTC. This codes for CASSFRDRVVNEQFF.